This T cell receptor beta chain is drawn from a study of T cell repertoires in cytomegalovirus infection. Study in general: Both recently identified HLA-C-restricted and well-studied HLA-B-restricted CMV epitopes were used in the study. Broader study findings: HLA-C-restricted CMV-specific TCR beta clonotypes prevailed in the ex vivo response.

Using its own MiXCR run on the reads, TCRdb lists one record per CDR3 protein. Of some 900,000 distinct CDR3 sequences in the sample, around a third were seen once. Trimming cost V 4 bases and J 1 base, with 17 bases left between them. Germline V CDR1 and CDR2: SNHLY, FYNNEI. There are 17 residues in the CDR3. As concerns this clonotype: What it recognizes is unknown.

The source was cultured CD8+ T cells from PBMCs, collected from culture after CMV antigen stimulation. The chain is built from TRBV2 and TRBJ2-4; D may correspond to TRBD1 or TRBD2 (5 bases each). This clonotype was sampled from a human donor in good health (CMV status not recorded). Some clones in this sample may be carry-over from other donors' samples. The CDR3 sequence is CASSGGWQGVAKNIQYF. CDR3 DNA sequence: TGTGCCAGCAGTGGGGGGTGGCAGGGCGTCGCCAAAAACATTCAGTACTTC.